This TCR beta chain was sequenced during a study of blood T cell repertoires in COVID-19. At the level of the study: There were acute and convalescent COVID-19 samples, and they came from the United States, Italy and Spain. Sources were T cells, B-cell-depleted T cells, or PBMCs; the material itself was cDNA or gDNA.

Per the original methods: Reference gene primer amplification gave nucleated cell count estimates. Sequencing used immunoSEQ multiplex PCR; TCRdb keeps in-frame clones, though not all of them. Clonal size and the V and J genes are those of that table, whereas D and trimming came from the DNA. Altogether roughly 330,000 clones are present, about 86% being singletons, with the ten largest covering roughly 1.1%. This CDR3 has 14 amino acids. The source material was peripheral blood. The V gene is TRBV21-1, the J gene TRBJ1-5; the table's D gene call, TRBD1, was not cross checked with the DNA. TRBV21-1 corresponds to a pseudogene. The TCR was taken from a woman aged 45-65 years with acute or convalescent COVID-19. The CDR3 here is CASRPDRGGQPQHF. The CDR3 nucleotides are TGTGCCAGCAGACCCGACAGGGGAGGTCAGCCCCAGCATTTT.